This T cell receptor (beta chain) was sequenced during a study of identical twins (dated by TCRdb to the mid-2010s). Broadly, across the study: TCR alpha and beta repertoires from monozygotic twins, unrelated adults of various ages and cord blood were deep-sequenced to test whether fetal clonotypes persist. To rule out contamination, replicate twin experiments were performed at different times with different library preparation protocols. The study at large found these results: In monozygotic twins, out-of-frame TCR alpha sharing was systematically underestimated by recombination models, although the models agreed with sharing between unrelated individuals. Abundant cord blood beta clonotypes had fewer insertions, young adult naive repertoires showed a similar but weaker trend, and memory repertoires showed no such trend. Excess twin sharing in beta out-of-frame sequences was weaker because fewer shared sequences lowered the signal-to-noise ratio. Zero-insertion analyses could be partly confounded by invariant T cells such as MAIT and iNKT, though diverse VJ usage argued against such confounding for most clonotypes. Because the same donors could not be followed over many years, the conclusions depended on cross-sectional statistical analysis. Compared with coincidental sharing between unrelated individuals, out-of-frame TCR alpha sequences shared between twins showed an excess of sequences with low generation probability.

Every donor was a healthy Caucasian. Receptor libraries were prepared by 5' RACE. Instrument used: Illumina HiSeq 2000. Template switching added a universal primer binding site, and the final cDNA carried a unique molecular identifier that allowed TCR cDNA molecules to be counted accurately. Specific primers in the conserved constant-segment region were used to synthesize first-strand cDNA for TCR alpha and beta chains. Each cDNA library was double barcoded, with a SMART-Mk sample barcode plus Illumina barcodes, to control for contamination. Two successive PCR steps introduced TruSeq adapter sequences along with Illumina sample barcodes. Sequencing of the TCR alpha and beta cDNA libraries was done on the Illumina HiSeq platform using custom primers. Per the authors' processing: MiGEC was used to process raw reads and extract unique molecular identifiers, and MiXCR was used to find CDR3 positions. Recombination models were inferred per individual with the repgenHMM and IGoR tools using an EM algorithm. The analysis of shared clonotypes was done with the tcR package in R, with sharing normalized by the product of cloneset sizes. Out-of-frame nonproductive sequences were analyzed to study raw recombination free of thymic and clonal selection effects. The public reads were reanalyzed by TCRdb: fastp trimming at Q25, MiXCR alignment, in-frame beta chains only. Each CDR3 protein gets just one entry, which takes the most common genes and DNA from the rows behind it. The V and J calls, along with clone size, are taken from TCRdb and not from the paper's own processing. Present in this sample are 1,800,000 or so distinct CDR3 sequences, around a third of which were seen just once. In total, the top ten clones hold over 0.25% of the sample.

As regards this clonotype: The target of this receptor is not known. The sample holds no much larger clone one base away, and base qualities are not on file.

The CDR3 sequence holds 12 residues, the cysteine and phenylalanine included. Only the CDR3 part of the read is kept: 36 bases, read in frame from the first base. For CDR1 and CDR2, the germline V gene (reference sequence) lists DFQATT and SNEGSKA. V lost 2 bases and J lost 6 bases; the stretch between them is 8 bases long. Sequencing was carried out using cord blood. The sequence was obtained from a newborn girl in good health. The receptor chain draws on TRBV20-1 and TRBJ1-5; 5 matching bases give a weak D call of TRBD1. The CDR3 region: CSARKGFQPQHF. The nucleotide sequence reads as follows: TGCAGTGCTAGAAAGGGGTTTCAGCCCCAGCATTTT.